The clone carrying this T cell receptor beta chain has only one observation. Its antigen is currently unknown. This sample is drawn from a study of OX40 agonist ivuxolimab in advanced cancers. For the study at large: Patients were dosed with the agonistic anti-OX40 (CD134) antibody ivuxolimab. Of the participants, under 50% had some prior anti-PD-1, anti-PD-L1 or anti-CTLA-4 therapy, which was allowed.

V dropped 5 bases and J dropped 9 bases, with 8 bases sitting between them. Germline CDR1 reads MNHNS; CDR2 reads SASEGT. CDR3 length: 11 residues. TCRdb's table, derived via immunoSEQ multiplex PCR, lists solely in-frame clones and lacks some. The sample lists 10,000 or so clones; under 80% were seen once. General observations from the study: CD4+ and CD8+ T cells in blood underwent clonal expansion by week 6 at 0.1 to 3.0 mg/kg.

The sequenced sample was CD4+ or CD8+ T cells sorted from blood, obtained in a trial of the OX40 agonist ivuxolimab. J is TRBJ2-1 and V is TRBV6-1; D not resolved. The sequence was collected from an adult with an advanced solid tumor such as melanoma, head and neck, liver or kidney cancer. Here the CDR3 DNA reads TGTGCCAGCAGTCCCTTCCCTGAGCAGTTCTTC. Amino acid sequence: CASSPFPEQFF.